The 23 T cell receptor beta chains presented below share a single source sample, sequenced in a study of T cell repertoires in cytomegalovirus infection. TCRdb called the reads again in MiXCR, with one record for every CDR3 protein. The sample yields approximately 240,000 distinct CDR3 sequences, approximately 13% seen once. Sequenced: PBMCs. All receptors come from a human donor in good health (CMV status not recorded). Some clones in this sample may be carry-over from other donors' samples.

This clonotype has a count of ten or more. The V call is TRBV19, the J call TRBJ2-1; 11 positions match TRBD2. Per germline, CDR1 LNHDA and CDR2 SQIVND (reference sequence). Unmatched junction bases numbered 5, after V lost 5 bases and J lost 2 bases. The CDR3 covers 16 residues. CDR3 loop: CASSELAGATYNEQFF. For the CDR3, the DNA is TGTGCCAGTAGTGAACTAGCGGGAGCGACCTACAATGAGCAGTTCTTC. Full variable domain (outside the CDR3, taken from reference TRBV19 and TRBJ2-1): DGGITQSPKYLFRKEGQNVTLSCEQNLNHDAMYWYRQDPGQGLRLIYYSQIVNDFQKGDIAEGYSVSREKKESFPLTVTSAQKNPTAFYLCASSELAGATYNEQFFGPGTRLTVL.

This clonotype has at least ten counts. The chain carries TRBV25-1 and TRBJ1-1; D uncertain. CDR1 and CDR2 (germline): MGHDK, SYGVNS. The CDR3 runs 14 residues. Trimming removed 2 bases at V and 2 bases at J, with 9 bases between. CDR3 amino acids: CASSEVRDNTEAFF. The CDR3 region has the DNA TGTGCCAGCAGTGAAGTTCGAGATAACACTGAAGCTTTCTTT.

This clonotype was counted ten times or more. The chain recombines TRBV19 with TRBJ2-3; maybe TRBD1 (5 bases). Per germline, CDR1 LNHDA and CDR2 SQIVND (reference sequence). CDR3 length: 13 amino acids. Trimming took 8 bases from V and 6 from J, leaving 15 bases between them. The DNA of the CDR3 is TGTGCCAGTCGAGAAAGGGGAAAGGATACGCAGTATTTT. Amino acid sequence: CASRERGKDTQYF.

This clonotype has at least ten counts. This chain connects TRBV6-2 or TRBV6-3 to TRBJ2-7; a possible D gene is TRBD2 (5 bases). The CDR3 covers 16 residues. The V end lost 6 bases, the J end lost 4 bases, and 22 bases lay between the germline ends. The germline V gene has CDR1 MNHEY and CDR2 SVGEGT. The CDR3 protein is CASSLLGGPPSYEQYF. CDR3 bases: TGTGCCAGCAGCCTTCTGGGCGGGCCGCCCTCATACGAGCAGTACTTC.

This clonotype was found a few times. CDR3 protein: CSARVTNTGELFF. The CDR3 bases are TGCAGTGCTAGAGTTACGAACACCGGGGAGCTGTTTTTT. V is TRBV20-1 and J is TRBJ2-2; D unresolved. V was cut by 1 base and J by 0 bases, with 3 bases left in between. The CDR3 consists of 13 residues. Germline-derived CDR1 and CDR2 are DFQATT and SNEGSKA (reference sequence).

This clonotype was observed a handful of times. The chain recombines TRBV20-1 with TRBJ2-3; 12 bases line up with TRBD1. CDR1 is DFQATT and CDR2 is SNEGSKA in the germline V gene (reference sequence). There are 17 residues in the CDR3. The trim removed 0 bases at V and 3 bases at J, leaving 7 bases unmatched. The CDR3 bases are TGCAGTGCTAGAGATCCGGGACAGGGGGCGAGTACAGATACGCAGTATTTT. It is translated as CSARDPGQGASTDTQYF.

This clonotype was detected a few times. V gene TRBV20-1 combines with J gene TRBJ2-3; TRBD2 matches at 11 bases. Germline values: CDR1 DFQATT, CDR2 SNEGSKA (reference sequence). Trimming at V came to 0 bases and at J to 0 bases, leaving 8 bases not matched to a gene. There are 18 residues in the CDR3. The CDR3 nucleotides are TGCAGTGCTAGAGATCAGAGACTAGCGGGGTCTAGCACAGATACGCAGTATTTT. Translation gives CSARDQRLAGSSTDTQYF.

The gene calls are TRBV19 and TRBJ1-2; D gene ambiguous. The V gene's germline CDR1 is LNHDA and CDR2 SQIVND (reference sequence). This CDR3 has 13 amino acids. Trimming took off 9 bases at V and 4 bases at J, with 15 bases between the two ends. The CDR3 nucleotides read TGTGCCAGCGCAAGAGTCGGTACCTATGGCTACACCTTC. Amino acids: CASARVGTYGYTF. Full variable domain (remainder filled in from reference TRBV19 and TRBJ1-2): DGGITQSPKYLFRKEGQNVTLSCEQNLNHDAMYWYRQDPGQGLRLIYYSQIVNDFQKGDIAEGYSVSREKKESFPLTVTSAQKNPTAFYLCASARVGTYGYTFGSGTRLTVV.

This clonotype was counted a few times. This chain connects TRBV27 to TRBJ2-1, with a tentative D call TRBD1 (6 bases). CDR3 length: 12 amino acids. With 5 bases removed from V and 9 bases from J, the gap between germline ends came to 11 bases. Germline CDR1 reads MNHEY; CDR2 reads SMNVEV (reference sequence). CDR3 DNA: TGTGCCAGCAGTCCCACAGGGATTGAGCAGTTCTTC. Protein: CASSPTGIEQFF.

This clonotype was counted many times. V is TRBV28 and J is TRBJ1-2; 9 bases are a match to TRBD1. Germline V gene data show CDR1 as MDHEN and CDR2 as SYDVKM. After removal of 5 bases from V and 8 bases from J, the junction contained 6 bases not matched to a gene. This CDR3 comprises 13 residues. This CDR3 is CASSPVDRGGYTF. The CDR3 DNA reads as TGTGCCAGCAGTCCCGTGGACAGGGGCGGCTACACCTTC.

This clonotype has a handful of counts. The CDR3 bases are TGTGCCAGCAGCTTGGAGGTAGTTACTTTCTTT. This encodes CASSLEVVTFF. The rearrangement links TRBV5-6 to TRBJ1-1, with D unclear. The CDR3 has 11 amino acids. Trimming cost V 0 bases and J 12 bases, with 9 bases left between them. Per germline, CDR1 SGHDT and CDR2 YYEEEE. Based on the CDR3 plus reference TRBV5-6 and TRBJ1-1, the full variable domain is DAGVTQSPTHLIKTRGQQVTLRCSPKSGHDTVSWYQQALGQGPQFIFQYYEEEERQRGNFPDRFSGHQFPNYSSELNVNALLLGDSALYLCASSLEVVTFFGQGTRLTVV.

This clonotype was observed a few times. The rearrangement joins TRBV20-1 to TRBJ1-4, with D unclear. Germline lookup yields CDR1 DFQATT and CDR2 SNEGSKA (reference sequence). Trimming stripped 6 bases from V and 10 bases from J, with 12 bases between. The CDR3 is made up of 11 amino acids. CDR3 loop: CSAQTVGKLFF. CDR3 nucleotide sequence: TGCAGTGCCCAGACCGTCGGAAAACTGTTTTTT.

This clonotype was seen ten or more times. This chain links TRBV7-2 with TRBJ1-1; maybe TRBD1 (5 bases). The germline V gene encodes CDR1 SGHTA and CDR2 FQGNSA. This CDR3 is 13 amino acids long. Deletions cut 7 bases from V and 4 bases from J, with 13 bases between. The CDR3 region has the DNA TGTGCCAGCAACCCGGACAAAGCCACTGAAGCTTTCTTT. Its protein product is CASNPDKATEAFF.

In its sample, this clonotype was seen a few times. The rearrangement uses TRBV20-1 and TRBJ2-7; TRBD1 agrees at 7 bases. The V gene end was trimmed by 6 bases and the J gene end by 6 bases; junction bases not matched to a gene: 5. Germline V gene sequence: CDR1 DFQATT, CDR2 SNEGSKA (reference sequence). This CDR3 has 11 residues. In DNA, the CDR3 is TGCAGTGCAAAGACAGGGACCGAGCAGTACTTC. It encodes CSAKTGTEQYF.

This clonotype was observed at least ten times. The chain joins TRBV6-2 or TRBV6-3 to TRBJ2-7; 9 positions match TRBD1. The CDR3 contains 13 residues. The germline gives CDR1 MNHEY, CDR2 SVGEGT. J gave up 6 bases and V 10 bases, and 10 bases lay outside the gene matches. The CDR3 sequence is CATTDRGDAEQYF. CDR3 sequence (DNA): TGTGCCACAACGGACAGGGGAGACGCCGAGCAGTACTTC.

This clonotype was recorded many times. The chain carries TRBV19 and TRBJ1-1; unclear D gene. V lost 1 base and J lost 4, with 7 bases in between. Germline V gives CDR1 LNHDA, CDR2 SQIVND (reference sequence). The CDR3 contains 13 residues. For the CDR3, the DNA is TGTGCCAGTAGTATAGTGGAGGGCACTGAAGCTTTCTTT. Its translation is CASSIVEGTEAFF.

This clonotype was recorded at least ten times. The chain carries TRBV7-2 and TRBJ2-7, with TRBD2 as a possible D gene (6 bases). The CDR3 extends over 14 amino acids. Germline V lookup: CDR1 SGHTA, CDR2 FQGNSA. The V end was cut by 5 bases, the J end by 0 bases, with 11 bases between. The DNA of the CDR3 is TGTGCCAGCAGCCGCTACGGGAGCTCCTACGAGCAGTACTTC. This sequence encodes CASSRYGSSYEQYF.

This clonotype has at least ten counts. The chain couples TRBV27 to TRBJ2-5; no clear D. The germline V gene encodes CDR1 MNHEY and CDR2 SMNVEV (reference sequence). Deletions cut 0 bases from V and 5 bases from J, with 10 bases between. The CDR3 covers 14 residues. In nucleotides, the CDR3 is TGTGCCAGCAGTTTATCGGAACCCTGGGAGACCCAGTACTTC. This gives the protein CASSLSEPWETQYF.

This clonotype showed up many times. The chain recombines TRBV28 with TRBJ2-4; 8 bases are a match to TRBD1. The CDR3 runs to 15 residues. In germline, CDR1 is MDHEN, CDR2 SYDVKM. The ends lost 6 bases at V and 6 bases at J; junction bases unmatched: 10. The CDR3: CASRPTGDRGNIQYF. The CDR3 DNA is TGTGCCAGCAGACCGACAGGGGATCGAGGAAACATTCAGTACTTC.

This clonotype appeared a few times. The gene calls are TRBV19 and TRBJ1-4, with D possibly matching TRBD1 (5 bases). Trimming removed 6 bases at V and 10 bases at J, with 12 bases between. CDR3 length: 12 residues. The germline CDR1 and CDR2 sequences are LNHDA and SQIVND (reference sequence). DNA of the CDR3: TGTGCCAGTAGCAACCCCGGGGCAAAACTGTTTTTT. This gives the protein CASSNPGAKLFF.

The J gene is TRBJ2-1, the V gene TRBV20-1; 9 positions agree with TRBD2. V shed 3 bases and J 10 bases; nucleotides not matched to a gene: 16. The germline CDR1 and CDR2 sequences are DFQATT and SNEGSKA (reference sequence). The CDR3 sequence is 16 residues long. CDR3 nucleotide sequence: TGCAGTGCTAGTCCTCTCCCGGGACTAGCCGAAGGCGAGCAGTTCTTC. Its translation is CSASPLPGLAEGEQFF.

This clonotype was found many times. The chain employs TRBV20-1 and TRBJ1-5, with D perhaps TRBD1 (5 bases). CDR3 length: 15 amino acids. Germline V lookup: CDR1 DFQATT, CDR2 SNEGSKA (reference sequence). V was pared by 4 bases and J by 3 bases, with 16 bases between. CDR3 amino acids: CSATRGGGFNQPQHF. Written as DNA, the CDR3 is TGCAGTGCTACCCGGGGGGGAGGGTTCAATCAGCCCCAGCATTTT.

This clonotype was seen more than once but under ten times. The CDR3 coding sequence is TGTGCCAGCACCCACGGGAAGCGGGGGGTCCAAGAGCAGTTCTTC. Translation: CASTHGKRGVQEQFF. This sequence joins TRBV6-6 and TRBJ2-1; TRBD2 aligns across 9 bases. Germline V CDR1 and CDR2: MNHNY, SVGAGI (reference sequence). The CDR3 runs to 15 residues. V was clipped by 7 bases and J by 10 bases; unmatched bases: 14.